Below are 27 T cell receptor beta chains sequenced from a single sample in a study of blood T cell repertoires in COVID-19. TCRdb's table, derived via immunoSEQ multiplex PCR, lists solely in-frame clones and lacks some. The data hold tens of thousands of clones, with around four fifths observed a single time. Input material: peripheral blood. These receptors were obtained from a human donor in a cohort sampled during active COVID-19.

V and J are TRBV29-1 and TRBJ2-1, with TRBD2 identical over 8 bases. The CDR3 has 14 residues. J lost 1 base, V lost 8 bases, and 7 bases had no gene match. Per germline, CDR1 SQVTM and CDR2 ANQGSEA. As DNA, the CDR3 is TGCAGCACAACGGGGGGGCTATCCTACAATGAGCAGTTCTTC. Translated: CSTTGGLSYNEQFF.

The chain joins TRBV5-1 to TRBJ2-7, with 7 bases fitting TRBD1. The CDR3 totals 15 residues. CDR1 is SGHRS and CDR2 is YFSETQ in the germline V gene. V trimming: 3 bases; J trimming: 0 bases; junction bases outside the gene matches: 6. CDR3 nucleotides: TGCGCCAGCAGCTCCCGGGACAGAATCTCCTACGAGCAGTACTTC. Its translation is CASSSRDRISYEQYF. The entire variable domain, with the rest obtained from reference TRBV5-1 and TRBJ2-7, is as follows: KAGVTQTPRYLIKTRGQQVTLSCSPISGHRSVSWYQQTPGQGLQFLFEYFSETQRNKGNFPGRFSGRQFSNSRSEMNVSTLELGDSALYLCASSSRDRISYEQYFGPGTRLTVT.

The chain employs TRBV18 and TRBJ2-5; D ambiguous. Trimming took 0 bases from V and 7 from J, leaving 12 bases between them. CDR3 length equals 14 residues. Germline-derived CDR1 and CDR2 are KGHSH and LQKENI. The CDR3 protein is CASSPPDSPGTQYF. DNA for the CDR3: TGTGCCAGCTCACCACCAGACTCTCCTGGGACCCAGTACTTC.

The chain is built from TRBV28 and TRBJ1-1; D perhaps matches TRBD1 (5 bases). The germline V gene encodes CDR1 MDHEN and CDR2 SYDVKM. Between the trimmed V and J ends, which lost 5 bases and 4 bases, there was a span of 17 bases. The CDR3 length is 15 residues. CDR3 amino acids: CASSPSGHFPTEAFF. The CDR3 DNA reads TGTGCCAGCAGTCCTTCCGGACATTTCCCCACTGAAGCTTTCTTT.

This chain connects TRBV3-1 (or the pseudogene TRBV3-2) to TRBJ1-5; D not resolved. The CDR3 has 15 residues. CDR1 LGHDT and CDR2 YNNKEL come from the germline V gene (reference sequence). Trimming stripped 4 bases from V and 0 bases from J, with 10 bases between. Here the CDR3 DNA reads TGTGCCAGCAGCCCCGGGAGGAATAGCAATCAGCCCCAGCATTTT. Protein sequence: CASSPGRNSNQPQHF.

V gene TRBV6-5 combines with J gene TRBJ2-7, with D maybe TRBD2 (5 bases). Trimming pared 2 bases from V and 2 bases from J, leaving 7 bases between. This CDR3 has 13 residues. CDR1 and CDR2 from the germline V gene are MNHEY and SVGAGI. CDR3: CASSYSGTYEQYF. As DNA, the CDR3 is TGTGCCAGCAGTTACAGCGGTACCTACGAGCAGTACTTC.

The rearrangement joins TRBV6-5 to TRBJ1-1; TRBD1 agrees at 7 bases. Germline values: CDR1 MNHEY, CDR2 SVGAGI. The length of the CDR3 is 13 residues. The V and J ends lost 3 bases and 9 bases, in that order; junction bases with no gene match: 7. CDR3 region: CASSYRDSQKAFF. For the CDR3, the DNA is TGTGCCAGCAGTTATCGGGACAGCCAGAAAGCTTTCTTT.

This clone has just one count. CDR3 sequence: CASSPGGRGSSYEQYF. The CDR3 nucleotides are TGTGCCAGCTCACCAGGGGGGCGGGGGTCGTCCTACGAGCAGTACTTC. This chain links TRBV18 with TRBJ2-7; perhaps TRBD2 as D (7 bases). The CDR3 covers 16 residues. In germline, CDR1 is KGHSH, CDR2 LQKENI. V was shortened by 2 bases and J by 1 base, with 15 bases between the two germline ends.

CDR3 amino acids: CASSLGDRTYEQYF. The CDR3 DNA is TGCGCCAGCAGCTTAGGTGACAGAACCTACGAGCAGTACTTC. This sequence joins TRBV5-1 and TRBJ2-7; a possible D gene is TRBD1 (5 bases). The CDR3 consists of 14 residues. The ends were cut back, 2 bases at V and 2 bases at J, with 11 bases in the middle. Looked up from germline, CDR1 is SGHRS and CDR2 is YFSETQ.

The V gene is TRBV5-1, the J gene TRBJ1-6, with D possibly TRBD1 on 5 matching bases. The CDR3 spans 15 residues. The V gene lost 3 bases and the J gene lost 7 bases, with 14 bases spanning the gap. Germline V lookup: CDR1 SGHRS, CDR2 YFSETQ. The chain's CDR3 is CASSSTEILNSPLHF. CDR3 DNA sequence: TGCGCCAGCAGCTCGACAGAAATATTAAATTCACCCCTCCACTTT. Full variable domain (remainder filled in from reference TRBV5-1 and TRBJ1-6): KAGVTQTPRYLIKTRGQQVTLSCSPISGHRSVSWYQQTPGQGLQFLFEYFSETQRNKGNFPGRFSGRQFSNSRSEMNVSTLELGDSALYLCASSSTEILNSPLHFGNGTRLTVT.

This clone has only a few counts. The chain has TRBV12-3 or TRBV12-4 and TRBJ1-1; D might be TRBD1 (6 bases). The CDR3 is made up of 11 amino acids. V was clipped by 6 bases and J by 8 bases, with 10 bases between them. CDR3 loop: CASSGQFEAFF. Here the CDR3 DNA reads TGTGCCAGCAGCGGACAGTTCGAAGCTTTCTTT.

The J gene is TRBJ1-1, the V gene TRBV6-1; D is ambiguous. The CDR3 is 15 amino acids. V was shortened by 2 bases and J by 6 bases, with 16 bases between the two germline ends. CDR1 is MNHNS, CDR2 SASEGT, per germline. The CDR3: CASSEPAGVGAEAFF. CDR3 sequence (DNA): TGTGCCAGCAGTGAACCGGCCGGGGTAGGTGCTGAAGCTTTCTTT.

The chain couples TRBV6-6 to TRBJ2-1; possible D gene TRBD2, 6 bases. Germline V CDR1 and CDR2: MNHNY, SVGAGI (reference sequence). V lost 5 bases and J 6 bases, leaving 20 bases between the germline ends. CDR3 size: 16 residues. Here the CDR3 DNA reads TGTGCCAGCAGTAGCTTCACGGGAGAGGTGTCCAATGAGCAGTTCTTC. Its protein is CASSSFTGEVSNEQFF.

CDR3 coding DNA: TGTGCCAGCAGTTTGGGGGGAATTCGTGGCTACACCTTC. This encodes CASSLGGIRGYTF. The J gene is TRBJ1-2, the V gene TRBV28, with a tentative D call TRBD1 (5 bases). The CDR3 covers 13 residues. Trimming took off 3 bases at V and 7 bases at J, with 12 bases between the two ends. Germline loops: CDR1 MDHEN, CDR2 SYDVKM.

The V gene is TRBV11-2, the J gene TRBJ1-1, with D perhaps matching TRBD1 (6 bases). Germline V gene data show CDR1 as SGHAT and CDR2 as FQNNGV. The CDR3 is made up of 15 amino acids. Trimming stripped 0 bases from V and 11 bases from J, with 19 bases between. The chain's CDR3 is CASSLEGGLRRSAFF. As DNA, the CDR3 is TGTGCCAGCAGCTTAGAAGGGGGACTACGTCGCTCCGCTTTCTTT.

The chain combines TRBV2 with TRBJ1-2; D may be TRBD1 (5 bases). V was clipped by 6 bases and J by 4 bases, with 12 bases between them. This CDR3 spans 13 amino acids. Germline V lookup: CDR1 SNHLY, CDR2 FYNNEI. CDR3 DNA sequence: TGTGCCAGCAGGCAGGGCCAGGGCTATGGCTACACCTTC. Amino acids: CASRQGQGYGYTF.

This clone occurred a few times. The rearrangement joins TRBV28 to TRBJ1-2; D call uncertain. The CDR3 sequence is 13 residues long. Trimming removed 2 bases from V and 8 bases from J, with 12 bases in between. The germline V gene encodes CDR1 MDHEN and CDR2 SYDVKM. CDR3 coding DNA: TGTGCCAGCAGTTTAGGGCGGGAGGGAGGCTACACCTTC. Amino acids: CASSLGREGGYTF.

The J gene is TRBJ2-3, the V gene TRBV19; weak D call: TRBD2 (5 bases). The CDR3 extends over 13 amino acids. V was pared by 5 bases and J by 1 base, with 7 bases between. Germline-derived CDR1 and CDR2 are LNHDA and SQIVND (reference sequence). For the CDR3, the DNA is TGTGCCAGTAGTCTAGCTGGCACAGATACGCAGTATTTT. Translation: CASSLAGTDTQYF.

The chain recombines TRBV3-1 (or the pseudogene TRBV3-2) with TRBJ1-2; 8 bases are shared with TRBD1. The CDR3 is 15 residues long. After removal of 5 bases from V and 1 base from J, the junction contained 6 bases not matched to a gene. Per germline, CDR1 LGHDT and CDR2 YNNKEL (reference sequence). In DNA form, the CDR3 reads TGTGCCAGCAGCTACTGGACAGGGAATAACTATGGCTACACCTTC. Its translation: CASSYWTGNNYGYTF.

This clone turned up a few times. The chain couples TRBV9 to TRBJ1-1, with a tentative D call TRBD1 (5 bases). CDR3 length: 16 residues. CDR1 and CDR2 (germline): SGDLS, YYNGEE. The V and J ends lost 0 bases and 0 bases respectively, with 12 bases between them. CDR3 sequence (DNA): TGTGCCAGCAGCGTAGTTCCGCAGGGTATGAACACTGAAGCTTTCTTT. Translating it yields CASSVVPQGMNTEAFF.

The chain employs TRBV6-6 and TRBJ1-2; 12 positions agree with TRBD1. The V and J ends lost 0 bases and 7 bases, in that order; junction bases with no gene match: 3. Germline V gives CDR1 MNHNY, CDR2 SVGAGI (reference sequence). The CDR3 is 15 amino acids. This CDR3 is CASSYSGQGAAGYTF. The CDR3 DNA follows: TGTGCCAGCAGTTACTCGGGACAGGGGGCTGCTGGCTACACCTTC.

This chain uses TRBV5-4 with TRBJ2-5, with 7 bases lining up with TRBD1. V lost 4 bases, J lost 9 bases, and 12 bases stayed unmatched. Germline-derived CDR1 and CDR2 are SGHNT and YYREEE (reference sequence). The CDR3 runs 14 residues. CDR3 nucleotides: TGTGCCAGCAGCGGCTATGAAGGGGGCAGGTCCCAGTACTTC. As protein: CASSGYEGGRSQYF.

This clone has just a few counts. The J gene is TRBJ2-2, the V gene TRBV6-5; no clear D gene. Germline assignment: CDR1 MNHEY and CDR2 SVGAGI. CDR3 length: 13 residues. Trimming stripped 6 bases from V and 9 bases from J, with 14 bases between. CDR3 nucleotide sequence: TGTGCCAGCAGCCGCACGGAGTCTCGGGAGCTGTTTTTT. It is translated as CASSRTESRELFF.

This sequence joins TRBV7-9 and TRBJ1-4, with D perhaps matching TRBD1 (5 bases). Trimming took 5 bases from V and 4 from J, leaving 11 bases between them. This CDR3 spans 14 amino acids. CDR1 is SEHNR, CDR2 FQNEAQ, per germline (reference sequence). Here the CDR3 DNA reads TGTGCCAGCAGCCTAGACAGTATTAATGAAAAACTGTTTTTT. This encodes CASSLDSINEKLFF.

This rearrangement joins TRBV5-1 to TRBJ2-7, with TRBD1 identical over 7 bases. Trimming took 1 base from V and 2 from J; bases not matched to a gene: 3. Per germline, CDR1 SGHRS and CDR2 YFSETQ. The CDR3 is 14 amino acids. The CDR3 here is CASSLIGGPYEQYF. As DNA, the CDR3 is TGCGCCAGCAGCTTGATAGGGGGCCCCTACGAGCAGTACTTC.

This sequence joins TRBV19 and TRBJ2-1; 11 positions agree with TRBD2. Germline CDR1 LNHDA, CDR2 SQIVND (reference sequence). With V trimmed by 6 bases and J by 0 bases, 13 bases remained unmatched. The CDR3 spans 19 residues. The CDR3 nucleotides are TGTGCCAGTAGACTCCCCCCACTAGCGGGAGCCGCCTCCTACAATGAGCAGTTCTTC. Residues: CASRLPPLAGAASYNEQFF. Full variable domain (outside the CDR3, taken from reference TRBV19 and TRBJ2-1): DGGITQSPKYLFRKEGQNVTLSCEQNLNHDAMYWYRQDPGQGLRLIYYSQIVNDFQKGDIAEGYSVSREKKESFPLTVTSAQKNPTAFYLCASRLPPLAGAASYNEQFFGPGTRLTVL.

This chain uses TRBV5-1 with TRBJ1-2; D is possibly TRBD1 (5 bases). The CDR3 has 14 residues. Trimming left V 6 bases short and J 4 bases short, with 16 bases between. In germline, CDR1 is SGHRS, CDR2 YFSETQ. CDR3 loop: CASKLEEGPYGYTF. CDR3 nucleotide sequence: TGCGCCAGCAAATTGGAGGAGGGACCCTATGGCTACACCTTC. The variable domain in full, with the rest retrieved from reference TRBV5-1 and TRBJ1-2, is KAGVTQTPRYLIKTRGQQVTLSCSPISGHRSVSWYQQTPGQGLQFLFEYFSETQRNKGNFPGRFSGRQFSNSRSEMNVSTLELGDSALYLCASKLEEGPYGYTFGSGTRLTVV.